The 17 T cell receptor beta chains below were found in one sample sequenced in a study of T cells expressing NK-cell markers. Using the 5' RACE reads, TCRdb records one entry per CDR3 protein without DNA. The table for this sample gives about 460,000 distinct CDR3 sequences. Source material: blood T cells: a sorted CD56 or NKG2C T cell subset, CD4+ or CD8+ T cells, or bulk PBMC T cells (not recorded which). The origin of the receptors is a woman between 50 and 59 years old in good health.

The chain links TRBV4-1 to TRBJ1-6; absent DNA, TCRdb's TRBD1 call cannot be checked. This CDR3 has 16 residues. Germline loops: CDR1 MGHRA, CDR2 YSYEKL. The CDR3 loop is CASSQGQGQYNSPLHF.

The rearrangement joins TRBV20-1 to TRBJ1-1; TCRdb names TRBD1, which stays unverified in the absence of DNA. CDR1 DFQATT and CDR2 SNEGSKA come from the germline V gene (reference sequence). The CDR3 loop spans 15 amino acids. The CDR3 reads CSARTGGGVDTEAFF.

The chain is built from TRBV30 and TRBJ1-3; TCRdb names TRBD1, which stays unverified in the absence of DNA. Germline loops: CDR1 GTSNPN, CDR2 SVGIG (reference sequence). This CDR3 has 14 residues. The CDR3 sequence: CALTGTSSGNTIYF. Combining the CDR3 with reference TRBV30 and TRBJ1-3 gives the whole variable domain SQTIHQWPATLVQPVGSPLSLECTVEGTSNPNLYWYRQAAGRGLQLLFYSVGIGQISSEVPQNLSASRPQDRQFILSSKKLLLSDSGFYLCALTGTSSGNTIYFGEGSWLTVV.

The chain uses TRBV6-1 and TRBJ1-1; TCRdb designates TRBD1, a call that cannot be tested without DNA. CDR3 length: 16 residues. Germline CDR1 is MNHNS and CDR2 is SASEGT. The CDR3 here is CASRLQGADGYTEAFF.

The chain couples TRBV6-6 to TRBJ2-3; lacking DNA, the TRBD1 call made by TCRdb goes unchecked. The CDR3 consists of 14 residues. Germline V gene data show CDR1 as MNHNY and CDR2 as SVGAGI (reference sequence). This chain's CDR3 is CASSYSPGQDTQYF.

V is TRBV15 and J is TRBJ2-7; the TCRdb call, TRBD1, lacks DNA for checking. The CDR3 is 16 amino acids. CDR1 is LNHNV and CDR2 is YYDKDF in the germline V gene (reference sequence). The CDR3 loop is CATSRNLGGGAYEQYF. The full variable domain, rest sourced from reference TRBV15 and TRBJ2-7, is DAMVIQNPRYQVTQFGKPVTLSCSQTLNHNVMYWYQQKSSQAPKLLFHYYDKDFNNEADTPDNFQSRRPNTSFCFLDIRSPGLGDTAMYLCATSRNLGGGAYEQYFGPGTRLTVT.

The chain joins TRBV29-1 to TRBJ1-1. Germline CDR1 reads SQVTM; CDR2 reads ANQGSEA. The CDR3 extends over 13 amino acids. CDR3 in amino acids: CSVRGGLNTEAFF.

The V gene is TRBV20-1, the J gene TRBJ2-5; the D call from TCRdb, TRBD1, cannot be confirmed without DNA. There are 14 residues in the CDR3. Germline loops: CDR1 DFQATT, CDR2 SNEGSKA (reference sequence). This CDR3 is CSASPNRGQETQYF.

The V call is TRBV3-1, the J call TRBJ2-3. This CDR3 region has 14 residues. Germline V gene sequence: CDR1 LGHDT, CDR2 YNNKEL (reference sequence). This CDR3 reads CASSQALRTDTQYF.

The chain links TRBV9 to TRBJ2-5; TCRdb picks TRBD2, but there is no DNA to check that call. Per germline, CDR1 SGDLS and CDR2 YYNGEE. The CDR3 is 14 residues long. The chain's CDR3 is CASSKGPYQETQYF.

V gene TRBV7-7 combines with J gene TRBJ2-1; TCRdb lists TRBD2, though no DNA is available to test this call. Germline V lookup: CDR1 SSHAT, CDR2 FNYEAQ (reference sequence). The CDR3 is made up of 15 amino acids. The CDR3 reads CASSRGEHSYNEQFF.

This rearrangement joins TRBV20-1 to TRBJ2-1; TCRdb's D gene call, TRBD1, goes unchecked for lack of DNA. The CDR3 extends over 12 amino acids. Germline V CDR1 and CDR2: DFQATT, SNEGSKA (reference sequence). CDR3 region: CSARGGAYKQFF.

This chain joins TRBV10-1 and TRBJ1-1. The CDR3 consists of 15 residues. Germline loops: CDR1 WNHNN, CDR2 SYGVQD (reference sequence). CDR3 in amino acids: CASSAGVGLNTEAFF.

J is TRBJ2-3 and V is TRBV12-3 or TRBV12-4; the D call of TRBD2 rests on TCRdb alone, since no DNA is present to check it. The CDR3 sequence is 17 residues long. CDR3 residues: CASSPPLAGKGADTQYF.

The chain employs TRBV5-1 and TRBJ2-2; absent DNA, TCRdb's TRBD2 call cannot be checked. Per germline, CDR1 SGHRS and CDR2 YFSETQ. The CDR3 is 18 residues long. This CDR3 reads CASSLFTPGLAGGRELFF.

The chain employs TRBV6-6 and TRBJ2-7; TCRdb's assignment of TRBD1 cannot be checked, as there is no DNA. This CDR3 has 16 residues. CDR1 MNHNY and CDR2 SVGAGI come from the germline V gene (reference sequence). The CDR3 reads CASSSTLTGRQNEQYF.

J is TRBJ2-1 and V is TRBV20-1; lacking DNA, the TRBD1 call made by TCRdb goes unchecked. The CDR3 contains 17 residues. Germline V lookup: CDR1 DFQATT, CDR2 SNEGSKA (reference sequence). The CDR3 region is CSANPGLQGAPHNEQFF.